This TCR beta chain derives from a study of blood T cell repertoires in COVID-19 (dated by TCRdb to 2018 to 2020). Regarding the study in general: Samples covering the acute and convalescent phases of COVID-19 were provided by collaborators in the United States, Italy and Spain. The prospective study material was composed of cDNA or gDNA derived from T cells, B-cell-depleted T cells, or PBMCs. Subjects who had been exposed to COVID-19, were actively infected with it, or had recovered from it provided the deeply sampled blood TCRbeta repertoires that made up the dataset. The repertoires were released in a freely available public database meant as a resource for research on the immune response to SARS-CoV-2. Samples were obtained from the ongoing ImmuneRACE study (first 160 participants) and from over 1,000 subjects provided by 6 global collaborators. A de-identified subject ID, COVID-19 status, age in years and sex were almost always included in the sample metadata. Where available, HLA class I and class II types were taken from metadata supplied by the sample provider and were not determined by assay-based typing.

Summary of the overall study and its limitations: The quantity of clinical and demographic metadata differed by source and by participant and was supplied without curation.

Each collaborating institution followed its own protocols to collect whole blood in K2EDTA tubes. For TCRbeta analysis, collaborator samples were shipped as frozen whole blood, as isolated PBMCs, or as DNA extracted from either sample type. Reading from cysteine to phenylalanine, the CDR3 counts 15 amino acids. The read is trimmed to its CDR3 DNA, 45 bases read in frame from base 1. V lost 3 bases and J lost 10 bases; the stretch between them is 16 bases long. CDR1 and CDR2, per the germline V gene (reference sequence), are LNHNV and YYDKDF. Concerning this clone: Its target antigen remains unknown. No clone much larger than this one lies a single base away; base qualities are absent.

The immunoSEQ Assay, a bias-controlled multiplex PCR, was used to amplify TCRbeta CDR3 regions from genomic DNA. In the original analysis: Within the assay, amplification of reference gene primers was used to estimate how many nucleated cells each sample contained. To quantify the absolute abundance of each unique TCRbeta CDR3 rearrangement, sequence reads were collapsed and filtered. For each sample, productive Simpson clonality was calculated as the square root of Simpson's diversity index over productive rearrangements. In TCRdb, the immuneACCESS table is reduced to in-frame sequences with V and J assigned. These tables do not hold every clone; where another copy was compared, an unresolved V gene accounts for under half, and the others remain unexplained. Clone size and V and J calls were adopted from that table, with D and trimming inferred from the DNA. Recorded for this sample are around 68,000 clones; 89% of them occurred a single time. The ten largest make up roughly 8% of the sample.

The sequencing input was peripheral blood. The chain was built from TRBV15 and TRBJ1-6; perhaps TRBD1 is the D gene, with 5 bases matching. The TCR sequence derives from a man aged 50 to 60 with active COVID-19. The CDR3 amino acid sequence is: CATSRDTEGFSPLHF. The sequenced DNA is TGTGCCACCAGCAGGGACACGGAAGGTTTCTCACCCCTCCACTTT.